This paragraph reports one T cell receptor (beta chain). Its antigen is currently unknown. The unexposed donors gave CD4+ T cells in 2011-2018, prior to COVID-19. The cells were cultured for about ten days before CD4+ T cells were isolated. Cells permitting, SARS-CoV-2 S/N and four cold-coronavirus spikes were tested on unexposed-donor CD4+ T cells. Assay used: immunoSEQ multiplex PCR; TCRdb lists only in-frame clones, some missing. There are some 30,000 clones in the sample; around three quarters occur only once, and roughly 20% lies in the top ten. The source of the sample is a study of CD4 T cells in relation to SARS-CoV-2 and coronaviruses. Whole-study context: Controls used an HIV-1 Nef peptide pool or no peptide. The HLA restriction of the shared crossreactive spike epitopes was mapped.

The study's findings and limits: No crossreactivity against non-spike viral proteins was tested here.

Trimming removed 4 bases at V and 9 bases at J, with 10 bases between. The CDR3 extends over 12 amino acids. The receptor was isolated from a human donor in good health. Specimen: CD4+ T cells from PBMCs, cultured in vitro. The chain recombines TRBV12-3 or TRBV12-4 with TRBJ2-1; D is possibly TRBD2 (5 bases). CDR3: CASSSEAGEQFF. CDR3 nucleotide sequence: TGTGCCAGCAGTTCGGAGGCGGGTGAGCAGTTCTTC.